The table lists the clone carrying this T cell receptor (beta chain) with a count of one. Sequencing used immunoSEQ multiplex PCR; TCRdb keeps in-frame clones, though not all of them. The data hold 130,000 or so clones, with around 94% observed a single time. These data originate in a study of control samples from healthy donors and cancer patients. The CDR3 extends over 15 amino acids. V shed 4 bases and J shed 0 bases, with 12 bases lying between them. Germline loops: CDR1 KGHSY, CDR2 FQNENV. The clonotype originates from a man aged 35-49 years in good health. The specimen was blood. The J gene is TRBJ1-2, the V gene TRBV16, with D uncertain. The DNA of the CDR3 is TGTGCCAGCAGCCGGACGGGAACTTCTAACTATGGCTACACCTTC. Protein: CASSRTGTSNYGYTF.